This T cell receptor beta chain emerged from a study of control samples from healthy donors and cancer patients. This CDR3 spans 17 amino acids. Trimming removed 5 bases from V and 0 bases from J, with 17 bases in between. The germline CDR1 and CDR2 sequences are MDHEN and SYDVKM. Only in-frame clones appear in the TCRdb table, and some are missing; sequencing was by immunoSEQ multiplex PCR. The sample carries some 110,000 clones, around 91% recorded once. This TCR was recovered from a woman aged 45 to 65 with colorectal cancer. The sample was PBMCs. V gene TRBV28 combines with J gene TRBJ1-3, with D hard to call. CDR3: CASSPPGEGRSGNTIYF. The CDR3 DNA is TGTGCCAGCAGTCCCCCGGGAGAGGGCCGCTCTGGAAACACCATATATTTT. Filled out from reference TRBV28 and TRBJ1-3, the complete variable domain reads DVKVTQSSRYLVKRTGEKVFLECVQDMDHENMFWYRQDPGLGLRLIYFSYDVKMKEKGDIPEGYSVSREKKERFSLILESASTNQTSMYLCASSPPGEGRSGNTIYFGEGSWLTVV.